This entry features one T cell receptor (beta chain) sequence. Its antigen is not known. Profiled with immunoSEQ multiplex PCR; TCRdb holds only in-frame clones, not every one. The profile shows fewer than 100,000 clones, 84% of them singletons. The CDR3 is made up of 14 amino acids. Looked up from germline, CDR1 is SQVTM and CDR2 is ANQGSEA. Trimming removed 5 bases at V and 4 bases at J, with 15 bases between. The sample belongs to a study of radiotherapy plus CTLA-4 blockade in lung cancer. Study overall: Disease control was present in under 35% of patients, and objective responses in around 18%.

Study-wide results and caveats: Tumor-derived TCR clones expanded in blood after radiotherapy plus ipilimumab.

This TCR was recovered from a human donor with non-small cell lung cancer who had stable disease on radiotherapy plus ipilimumab. The chain uses TRBV29-1 and TRBJ1-3; tentatively, D is TRBD1 (5 bases). Sequencing used peripheral blood, obtained from a patient treated with radiotherapy plus ipilimumab. This CDR3 is CSVSNYRTGNTIYF. The DNA of the CDR3 is TGCAGCGTTAGCAATTACAGGACGGGAAACACCATATATTTT.